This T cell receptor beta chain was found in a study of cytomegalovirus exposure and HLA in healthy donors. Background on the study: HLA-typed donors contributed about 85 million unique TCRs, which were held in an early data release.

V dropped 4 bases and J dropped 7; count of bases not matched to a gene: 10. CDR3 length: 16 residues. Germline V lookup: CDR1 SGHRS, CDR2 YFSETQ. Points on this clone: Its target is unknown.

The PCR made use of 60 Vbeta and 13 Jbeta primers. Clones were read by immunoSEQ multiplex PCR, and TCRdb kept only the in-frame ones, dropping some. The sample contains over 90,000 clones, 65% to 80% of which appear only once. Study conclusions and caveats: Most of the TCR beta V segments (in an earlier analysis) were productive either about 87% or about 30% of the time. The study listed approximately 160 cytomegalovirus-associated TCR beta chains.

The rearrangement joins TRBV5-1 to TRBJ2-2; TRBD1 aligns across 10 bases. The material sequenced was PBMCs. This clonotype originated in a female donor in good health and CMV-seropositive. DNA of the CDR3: TGCGCCAGCAGCCCTCTTCCGGGACAGGGGATCGGGGAGCTGTTTTTT. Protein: CASSPLPGQGIGELFF.